This T cell receptor (beta chain) came from a study of blood T cell repertoires in COVID-19. As for the study in general: PBMCs, B-cell-depleted T cells, or T cells provided the cDNA or gDNA that made up the material.

The protocol was immunoSEQ multiplex PCR, while the TCRdb copy is restricted to in-frame clones and leaves out a portion. The profile shows a few hundred thousand clones, about 89% of them singletons. Trimming shortened V by 3 bases and J by 4 bases, and 21 bases separated the two germline ends. The CDR3 length is 17 residues. CDR1 and CDR2 (germline): MNHEY, SMNVEV (reference sequence). The specimen was PBMCs or T cells enriched from blood (not recorded which). This chain joins TRBV27 and TRBJ1-2; weak D call: TRBD1 (5 bases). The sequence was obtained from a man aged 25 to 40 who had recovered from COVID-19. The CDR3 protein is CASSFLGGQGPTYGYTF. In nucleotides, the CDR3 is TGTGCCAGCAGTTTCCTCGGGGGTCAGGGACCAACCTATGGCTACACCTTC.